This passage covers 18 T cell receptor beta chains from one sample sequenced in a study of response to subunit inactivated influenza vaccine. MiXCR was run by TCRdb on the RT-PCR reads, yielding one entry per CDR3 protein. The sample includes some 520,000 distinct CDR3 sequences, about 17% seen only once; the top ten take about 3%. This specimen consisted of CD4+ T cells sorted from PBMCs, obtained roughly 24 months after vaccination. Receptor source: a man aged 50 to 69 who received an inactivated influenza vaccine.

This clonotype was recorded at least ten times. The chain joins TRBV21-1 to TRBJ2-3. TRBV21-1 is deemed a pseudogene. CDR3 size: 15 residues. The CDR3 here is CASSKSWRSTDTQYF. The DNA for the CDR3 is TGTGCCAGCAGCAAAAGTTGGCGGAGCACAGATACGCAGTATTTT.

Many counts were recorded for this clonotype. The V call is TRBV7-2, the J call TRBJ1-4, with D hard to call. The CDR3 has 15 residues. Germline values: CDR1 SGHTA, CDR2 FQGNSA. Trimming shortened V by 0 bases and J by 8 bases, and 13 bases separated the two germline ends. The CDR3 loop reads CASSLAAGPNEKLFF. The CDR3 bases are TGTGCCAGCAGCTTAGCGGCAGGTCCCAACGAAAAACTGTTTTTT. Complete variable domain (other parts from reference TRBV7-2 and TRBJ1-4): GAGVSQSPSNKVTEKGKDVELRCDPISGHTALYWYRQSLGQGLEFLIYFQGNSAPDKSGLPSDRFSAERTGGSVSTLTIQRTQQEDSAVYLCASSLAAGPNEKLFFGSGTQLSVL.

This clonotype was detected ten times or more. The chain has TRBV6-2 or TRBV6-3 and TRBJ2-5; D is uncertain. CDR3 length: 12 amino acids. Germline values: CDR1 MNHEY, CDR2 SVGEGT. Between the trimmed V and J ends, which lost 5 bases and 5 bases, there was a span of 9 bases. CDR3: CASSNLGETQYF. CDR3 DNA: TGTGCCAGCAGTAACCTTGGGGAGACCCAGTACTTC.

At least ten counts were recorded for this clonotype. The CDR3 DNA is TGTGCCAGCAGCTTAGGAGGGACTAGCGGGAGTAAGACCCAGTACTTC. It specifies CASSLGGTSGSKTQYF. The chain joins TRBV7-2 to TRBJ2-5; 14 bases are shared with TRBD2. There are 16 residues in the CDR3. After removal of 1 base from V and 6 bases from J, the junction contained 4 bases not matched to a gene. Germline-derived CDR1 and CDR2 are SGHTA and FQGNSA.

This clonotype occurred a few times. The chain uses TRBV2 and TRBJ2-3, with D tentatively TRBD1 (6 bases). CDR1 and CDR2 from the germline V gene are SNHLY and FYNNEI. Trimming pared 4 bases from V and 0 bases from J, leaving 8 bases between. The CDR3 consists of 14 residues. CDR3 loop: CASSGTASTDTQYF. The CDR3 bases are TGTGCCAGCAGTGGGACAGCTAGCACAGATACGCAGTATTTT.

V usage is TRBV5-1 and J usage is TRBJ1-1; D possibly corresponds to TRBD1 (6 bases). Germline loops: CDR1 SGHRS, CDR2 YFSETQ. Trimming shortened V by 0 bases and J by 6 bases, and 12 bases separated the two germline ends. The CDR3 runs 14 residues. The CDR3 loop reads CASSLAQGPSEAFF. The CDR3 coding sequence is TGCGCCAGCAGCTTGGCACAGGGCCCATCTGAAGCTTTCTTT.

This CDR3 is CASSPQGAVYEQYF. CDR3 nucleotide sequence: TGTGCCAGCAGTCCGCAGGGGGCTGTCTACGAGCAGTACTTC. This rearrangement joins TRBV7-9 to TRBJ2-7; TRBD1 aligns across 8 bases. The CDR3 sequence is 14 residues long. Germline assignment: CDR1 SEHNR and CDR2 FQNEAQ (reference sequence). V shed 6 bases, J shed 3 bases, and the junction held 7 bases outside the gene matches.

This clonotype was observed a handful of times. The chain links TRBV27 to TRBJ2-5; TRBD1 aligns across 7 bases. V gave up 5 bases and J gave up 4 bases; unmatched junction bases: 7. The CDR3 runs to 14 residues. Germline CDR1 MNHEY, CDR2 SMNVEV (reference sequence). In DNA form, the CDR3 reads TGTGCCAGCAGTCGACAGGGTATTCGAGAGACCCAGTACTTC. It codes for CASSRQGIRETQYF.

V is TRBV5-1 and J is TRBJ2-1; 11 bases fit TRBD2. Germline values: CDR1 SGHRS, CDR2 YFSETQ. CDR3 length: 17 residues. V was clipped by 5 bases and J by 6 bases; unmatched bases: 13. The CDR3 DNA is TGCGCCAGCAGACCGAACACCGGGACTAGCGGACCCAATGAGCAGTTCTTC. Protein sequence: CASRPNTGTSGPNEQFF.

This clonotype has just a few counts. The chain links TRBV21-1 to TRBJ2-7; the table gives TRBD2 as D, unverified against the DNA. TRBV21-1 is a pseudogene segment. The CDR3 has 16 residues. The CDR3 sequence is CASSKRSRDYPHEQYF. The CDR3 DNA reads TGTGCCAGCAGTAAACGCTCCCGGGACTACCCCCACGAGCAGTACTTC.

Comments on this clonotype: The germline gene is not matched at one end of the junction; a read error may be the cause. V and J are TRBV20-1 and TRBJ2-7, with D possibly being TRBD1 or TRBD2 (5 bases each). CDR1 and CDR2 from the germline V gene are DFQATT and SNEGSKA (reference sequence). The length of the CDR3 is 13 residues. CDR3 nucleotide sequence: TGCAGTACTAGGGGAATGGCCTCCTACGAGCAGTACTTC. Its translation is CSTRGMASYEQYF.

DNA for the CDR3: TGCAGTGCGAGCGGACAGGGGGCGCGTGGTGAAAAACTGTTTTTT. Residues: CSASGQGARGEKLFF. V and J are TRBV20-1 and TRBJ1-4, with 11 bases fitting TRBD1. The CDR3 covers 15 residues. Germline CDR1 is DFQATT and CDR2 is SNEGSKA (reference sequence). Unmatched junction bases numbered 10, after V lost 6 bases and J lost 7 bases.

Only a few counts were recorded for this clonotype. J is TRBJ2-7 and V is TRBV20-1; D is ambiguous. Looked up from germline, CDR1 is DFQATT and CDR2 is SNEGSKA (reference sequence). V shed 0 bases and J shed 4 bases, with 13 bases lying between them. This CDR3 has 14 residues. CDR3 sequence reads: CSARDSLQPYEQYF. The CDR3 DNA sequence: TGCAGTGCTAGAGATTCCTTGCAGCCTTACGAGCAGTACTTC.

The J gene is TRBJ1-1, the V gene TRBV15; D not resolved. The CDR3 has 13 residues. Germline assignment: CDR1 LNHNV and CDR2 YYDKDF (reference sequence). V was trimmed by 0 bases and J by 8 bases, leaving 10 bases between them. CDR3 amino acids: CATSRDLREEAFF. CDR3 sequence (DNA): TGTGCCACCAGCAGAGATCTGAGGGAAGAAGCTTTCTTT.

This clonotype was detected only a few times. The V gene is TRBV2, the J gene TRBJ2-7; no clear D gene. The CDR3 totals 13 residues. Germline assignment: CDR1 SNHLY and CDR2 FYNNEI. Trimming left V 8 bases short and J 0 bases short, with 11 bases between. CDR3 amino acids: CASQNGGSYEQYF. CDR3 coding DNA: TGTGCCAGCCAAAACGGTGGCTCCTACGAGCAGTACTTC.

This clonotype was counted between two and nine times. CDR3: CASSLAYTTFYEQYF. The CDR3 DNA is TGCGCCAGCAGCTTGGCCTACACTACCTTCTACGAGCAGTACTTC. The V gene is TRBV5-1, the J gene TRBJ2-7; D ambiguous. Germline CDR1 SGHRS, CDR2 YFSETQ. V was shortened by 0 bases and J by 3 bases, with 13 bases between the two germline ends. CDR3 length: 15 residues.

This clonotype was picked up a small number of times. The chain is built from TRBV6-1 and TRBJ2-7, with no clear D. This CDR3 has 12 residues. In germline, CDR1 is MNHNS, CDR2 SASEGT. Between the trimmed V and J ends, which lost 7 bases and 0 bases, there was a span of 7 bases. The CDR3 protein is CASMKSSYEQYF. DNA for the CDR3: TGTGCCAGCATGAAGAGCTCCTACGAGCAGTACTTC.

This clonotype was seen at least ten times. The J gene is TRBJ2-1, the V gene TRBV5-1, with D tentatively TRBD2 (6 bases). Germline CDR1 is SGHRS and CDR2 is YFSETQ. CDR3 length equals 15 residues. With 0 bases removed from V and 0 bases from J, the gap between germline ends came to 7 bases. The CDR3 loop is CASSLDGGSYNEQFF. The DNA for the CDR3 is TGCGCCAGCAGCTTGGACGGGGGCTCCTACAATGAGCAGTTCTTC.